Listed below are T cell receptor beta chains from one sample, sequenced in a study of blood T cell repertoires in COVID-19. TCRdb keeps only in-frame clones here, not all; method: immunoSEQ multiplex PCR. The sample shows about 34,000 clones, about 90% of them seen only once. Sequences were obtained from peripheral blood. The source of these receptors is a man older than 75 with acute or convalescent COVID-19. CDR3s include the opening cysteine and the closing phenylalanine or tryptophan. The order of the fields is V gene, J gene, CDR3 protein.

TRBV18	TRBJ1-1	CASSPNHPRQGGNTEAFF
TRBV19	TRBJ1-1	CASSMGQLMNTEAFF
TRBV5-1	TRBJ2-7	CASSRTETPGSSYEQYF
TRBV23-1	TRBJ1-5	CASRLKDHGVTDQPQHF
TRBV2	TRBJ2-1	CASSSLNEQFF
TRBV7-2	TRBJ1-5	CASSRDNNQPQHF
TRBV5-1	TRBJ2-2	CASSSLGAVDTGELFF
TRBV6-5	TRBJ2-2	CASSIGGDTGELFF
TRBV19	TRBJ1-2	CASSHRGQGYYGYTF
TRBV12-5	TRBJ2-1	CASGLVERGAPGLAGWYNEQFF
TRBV4-2	TRBJ2-1	CASSHPSGGALVEQFF
TRBV11-2	TRBJ2-4	CASRTGGGNIQYF
TRBV20-1	TRBJ1-2	CSASVQGQGADYGYTF
TRBV27	TRBJ1-4	CASSHGQGALGEKLFF
TRBV7-9	TRBJ2-5	CASSLAQGSQETQYF
TRBV7-6	TRBJ2-7	CASSQQGLPYEQYF
TRBV3-1/TRBV3-2	TRBJ2-7	CASSLSGQGGGQYF
TRBV7-2	TRBJ2-5	CASSLQGRGLRETQYF
TRBV9	TRBJ1-4	CASSPRTLRGEKLFF
TRBV29-1	TRBJ1-6	CSVRTGGNSPLHF
TRBV5-1	TRBJ1-4	CASSRQGATNEKLFF
TRBV5-1	TRBJ2-2	CASTPGGQGTGELFF
TRBV6-4	TRBJ2-7	CASRRRAYEQYF
TRBV7-2	TRBJ1-5	CASSQGTAPHF
TRBV6-5	TRBJ1-4	CASSRGDSFNEKLFF
TRBV18	TRBJ2-1	CASSPGLALSYNEQFF
TRBV6-2/TRBV6-3	TRBJ1-1	CASSYYGAGTEAFF
TRBV6-5	TRBJ1-1	CASSYSRGGEFSEAFF
TRBV11-1	TRBJ1-3	CASSFSEADTIYF
TRBV12-3/TRBV12-4	TRBJ2-5	CASSLGQKETQYF
TRBV6-5	TRBJ1-1	CASSPDRSNTEAFF
TRBV6-2/TRBV6-3	TRBJ1-2	CASSYSTGGGTF
TRBV9	TRBJ2-1	CASSVGAGAYNEQFF
TRBV11-2	TRBJ2-2	CASSLAWGTVRFTGELFF
TRBV9	TRBJ1-2	CASSVGTGGGYTF
TRBV10-3	TRBJ1-1	CAISITGTGAPSRNTEAFF
TRBV10-3	TRBJ2-1	CAISGASGGNNEQFF
TRBV29-1	TRBJ1-5	CSVGQSNQPQHF
TRBV18	TRBJ1-5	CASSPGGADQPQHF
TRBV15	TRBJ2-7	CATSRATVYEQYF
TRBV6-5	TRBJ1-5	CASREVSGGDQPQHF
TRBV2	TRBJ2-5	CASNRLAGTQETQYF
TRBV9	TRBJ2-7	CASSPRGQATYEQYF
TRBV7-9	TRBJ1-2	CASSPGQGRDYGYTF
TRBV12-3/TRBV12-4	TRBJ1-1	CASSVRDKAFF
TRBV7-9	TRBJ1-2	CASSLRSGNGYTF
TRBV6-5	TRBJ2-7	CASSLGSRYEQYF
TRBV30	TRBJ1-2	CAWSLFNYGYTF
TRBV5-1	TRBJ2-1	CASSLTGWNEQFF
TRBV5-6	TRBJ2-7	CASSLGQFYEQYF
TRBV5-6	TRBJ2-5	CASSLARTSGGEETQYF
TRBV5-4	TRBJ1-2	CASSWGLTGERGYTF
TRBV19	TRBJ1-2	CASSTGQGRGGYTF
TRBV5-1	TRBJ2-3	CASTTGSGGRSTDTQYF
TRBV5-1	TRBJ2-1	CASSHKGLAGNNEQFF
TRBV30	TRBJ2-7	CAWRRGQGLLGEQYF
TRBV10-3	TRBJ2-2	CAISVSTNTGELFF
TRBV7-9	TRBJ2-1	CTSSLLGLKLNNEQFF
TRBV18	TRBJ1-3	CASSPPAGAGNTIYF
TRBV6-6	TRBJ1-1	CASSPSGLTEAFF